These T cell receptor beta chains were read from a single sample in a study of blood T cell repertoires in COVID-19. The assay was immunoSEQ multiplex PCR, and TCRdb's table has in-frame clones only and misses some. Here the sample spans 250,000 or so clones, roughly 80% being singletons. Sequencing used peripheral blood. The source of these receptors is a man aged 55 to 70 with acute or convalescent COVID-19. The CDR3 runs from the conserved cysteine through the conserved F or W. A D gene is named only where the DNA matches it firmly.

V gene	CDR3 length	D gene	J gene	CDR3 protein
TRBV29-1	14	-	TRBJ2-5	CSVEGGQDQETQYF
TRBV4-1	16	TRBD1	TRBJ1-5	CASSQEGGADNQPQHF
TRBV7-6	15	-	TRBJ2-2	CASSLGGRYTGELFF
TRBV29-1	14	-	TRBJ2-7	CSVEEPGSSYEQYF
TRBV2	14	TRBD1	TRBJ1-2	CASIPTGGGYGYTF
TRBV21-1	16	-	TRBJ2-1	CASSKGAGVRYNEQFF
TRBV18	14	-	TRBJ1-4	CASSATPGYEKLFF
TRBV11-1	16	-	TRBJ1-2	CASSPPGVLTDYGYTF
TRBV7-2	13	-	TRBJ1-2	CASSLQGIYGYTF
TRBV5-1	14	TRBD1	TRBJ2-1	CASSHGQEYNEQFF
TRBV9	15	-	TRBJ2-5	CASSAAWGRVETQYF
TRBV13	18	-	TRBJ1-4	CASDNTLEFSATNEKLFF
TRBV6-5	15	-	TRBJ1-5	CASSLWTDSNQPQHF
TRBV7-9	15	TRBD2	TRBJ2-7	CASSLVLAGIYEQYF
TRBV4-2	14	-	TRBJ1-3	CASSQDTVGNTIYF
TRBV4-2	16	TRBD1	TRBJ2-3	CASSQEPGQGVDTQYF
TRBV5-1	16	-	TRBJ2-7	CASSLSGVRLVREQYF
TRBV5-1	16	TRBD2	TRBJ2-1	CASSLASGGAYNEQFF
TRBV6-5	16	-	TRBJ2-1	CASSSHRENSYNEQFF
TRBV27	16	TRBD1	TRBJ2-2	CASSPRDRGLDAELFF
TRBV4-3	16	-	TRBJ2-3	CASSPRGGAGTDTQYF
TRBV6-5	14	-	TRBJ2-1	CASSYFAGYNEQFF
TRBV19	13	TRBD1	TRBJ1-1	CASSIRQGGEAFF
TRBV4-2	15	TRBD1	TRBJ1-6	CASSRQGAENSPLHF
TRBV6-2/TRBV6-3	18	-	TRBJ1-1	CASSYSRRGARVNTEAFF
TRBV3-1/TRBV3-2	12	-	TRBJ2-1	CASSQARNEQFF
TRBV4-2	13	-	TRBJ2-5	CASSQDREETQYF
TRBV7-9	18	TRBD2	TRBJ2-5	CASTDSWGGGPSEETQYF
TRBV6-6	16	TRBD1	TRBJ2-2	CASSYPDRSGTGELFF
TRBV10-1	12	-	TRBJ2-4	CASRRRVHIQYF
TRBV27	15	-	TRBJ2-7	CASSLISGLNYEQYF
TRBV27	15	TRBD1	TRBJ1-2	CASRGQGLANYGYTF
TRBV30	14	TRBD1	TRBJ1-2	CAWDPQGTAYGYTF
TRBV24-1	14	-	TRBJ2-5	CATSDGLEGETQYF
TRBV27	18	TRBD1	TRBJ1-6	CASSLLAGTGVGNSPLHF
TRBV15	16	-	TRBJ1-4	CATSRDRVFPNEKLFF
TRBV27	17	-	TRBJ2-7	CASSLLSRQGKAYEQYF
TRBV19	14	-	TRBJ1-2	CASRGSTGNYGYTF
TRBV15	16	-	TRBJ1-3	CATSRVDSLIGNTIYF
TRBV28	17	-	TRBJ2-3	CASSALRGTFSTDTQYF
TRBV2	14	TRBD1	TRBJ1-5	CASQPDRAGQPQHF
TRBV4-1	15	-	TRBJ1-1	CASSQARSRNTEAFF
TRBV6-2/TRBV6-3	15	TRBD1	TRBJ1-6	CASRYPGQLNSPLHF